These 17 T cell receptor beta chains share one sample of origin, sequenced in a study of T cells in tuberculosis. The protocol was immunoSEQ multiplex PCR, while the TCRdb copy is restricted to in-frame clones and leaves out a portion. Of about 20,000 clones listed, 85% to 90% were seen once; the top ten hold 14% to 15%. The source material was PBMCs. The receptors were gathered from a donor aged 10 to 29 with latent tuberculosis or without tuberculosis infection.

This chain connects TRBV6-1 to TRBJ2-2; a possible D gene is TRBD1 (5 bases). Germline CDR1 is MNHNS and CDR2 is SASEGT. The V and J ends lost 7 bases and 5 bases respectively, with 14 bases between them. The CDR3 is 14 amino acids. CDR3 sequence: CASNPRVRTGELFF. CDR3 coding DNA: TGTGCCAGCAATCCCAGGGTACGGACCGGGGAGCTGTTTTTT.

This clone occurred a few times. This sequence joins TRBV4-1 and TRBJ1-1; 11 bases agree with TRBD1. The CDR3 extends over 16 amino acids. V dropped 4 bases and J dropped 5; count of bases not matched to a gene: 9. CDR1 is MGHRA, CDR2 YSYEKL, per germline. In DNA, the CDR3 is TGCGCCAGCAGCCGGGACAGGGGGATCCAGGGGACTGAAGCTTTCTTT. The encoded protein is CASSRDRGIQGTEAFF.

The rearrangement joins TRBV5-6 to TRBJ1-2; TRBD1 matches at 7 bases. This CDR3 is 16 amino acids long. V was clipped by 2 bases and J by 5 bases; unmatched bases: 12. Germline V gives CDR1 SGHDT, CDR2 YYEEEE. CDR3 DNA sequence: TGTGCCAGCAGCTTTGCCACGGGACAGTCCGTTTATGGCTACACCTTC. It encodes CASSFATGQSVYGYTF.

This chain connects TRBV10-2 to TRBJ1-1; D not certain. Trimming left V 3 bases short and J 7 bases short, with 12 bases between. The CDR3 is 13 residues long. From germline, CDR1 is WSHSY and CDR2 SAAADI. CDR3 nucleotide sequence: TGCGCCAGCAGTGACGGAGGGCTTAATGAAGCTTTCTTT. It yields the protein CASSDGGLNEAFF.

In this sample, this clone turned up once. The chain links TRBV30 to TRBJ1-1, with 10 bases identical to TRBD1. This CDR3 spans 17 amino acids. Trimming took 5 bases from V and 6 from J; bases not matched to a gene: 18. Germline assignment: CDR1 GTSNPN and CDR2 SVGIG (reference sequence). CDR3 sequence reads: CAWGGDRGRRRAAEAFF. As DNA, the CDR3 is TGTGCCTGGGGGGGGGACAGGGGACGCCGGAGAGCGGCTGAAGCTTTCTTT. Looking up the rest from reference TRBV30 and TRBJ1-1 gives the full variable domain: SQTIHQWPATLVQPVGSPLSLECTVEGTSNPNLYWYRQAAGRGLQLLFYSVGIGQISSEVPQNLSASRPQDRQFILSSKKLLLSDSGFYLCAWGGDRGRRRAAEAFFGQGTRLTVV.

V is TRBV4-1 and J is TRBJ1-2; no firm D call. CDR1 MGHRA and CDR2 YSYEKL come from the germline V gene. Trimming stripped 0 bases from V and 5 bases from J, with 13 bases between. CDR3 size: 15 residues. The CDR3 protein is CASSQDRVGLYGYTF. The CDR3 bases are TGCGCCAGCAGCCAAGATCGTGTGGGCCTTTATGGCTACACCTTC.

This sequence joins TRBV4-1 and TRBJ2-7; possible D gene TRBD1, 6 bases. The V gene's germline CDR1 is MGHRA and CDR2 YSYEKL. Trimming cost V 3 bases and J 6 bases, with 15 bases left between them. CDR3 size: 14 residues. The CDR3 nucleotides are TGCGCCAGCAGCCACGTCGACAGGTTCAGCGAGCAGTACTTC. Its protein is CASSHVDRFSEQYF.

The chain carries TRBV6-5 and TRBJ1-1; the match to TRBD1 covers 12 bases. This CDR3 has 15 residues. Germline V gene sequence: CDR1 MNHEY, CDR2 SVGAGI. Trimming cost V 4 bases and J 5 bases; bases outside gene matches: 5. This CDR3 is CASSWDRGRGTEAFF. The DNA of the CDR3 is TGTGCCAGCAGTTGGGACAGGGGGCGCGGAACTGAAGCTTTCTTT.

The sample holds one count of this clone. CDR3 protein: CASSPTGTSHGYTF. In nucleotides, the CDR3 is TGTGCCAGCAGTCCAACCGGGACATCCCATGGCTACACCTTC. This chain links TRBV27 with TRBJ1-2, with D possibly matching TRBD1 (6 bases). Germline V gene sequence: CDR1 MNHEY, CDR2 SMNVEV (reference sequence). Trimming shortened V by 5 bases and J by 6 bases, and 16 bases separated the two germline ends. The CDR3 is made up of 14 amino acids.

This clone was seen just once. J is TRBJ1-4 and V is TRBV6-1, with 9 bases identical to TRBD1. Trimming cost V 5 bases and J 7 bases; bases outside gene matches: 5. The germline V gene encodes CDR1 MNHNS and CDR2 SASEGT. The CDR3 sequence is 14 residues long. This chain's CDR3 is CASSRTGEGEKLFF. DNA for the CDR3: TGTGCCAGCAGTCGGACAGGGGAGGGTGAAAAACTGTTTTTT.

The genes are TRBV10-3 and TRBJ2-7; possible D gene TRBD1, 6 bases. The V gene's germline CDR1 is ENHRY and CDR2 SYGVKD. The V and J ends lost 3 bases and 2 bases respectively, with 14 bases between them. The CDR3 length is 15 residues. CDR3 sequence reads: CAISDRGQRAYEQYF. The CDR3 DNA follows: TGTGCCATCAGTGACCGCGGACAGCGAGCCTACGAGCAGTACTTC.

The V and J genes are TRBV2 and TRBJ2-3, with 10 bases fitting TRBD1. J gave up 7 bases and V 6 bases, and 7 bases lay outside the gene matches. This CDR3 is built from 14 residues. Germline V gene sequence: CDR1 SNHLY, CDR2 FYNNEI. Written as DNA, the CDR3 is TGTGCCAGCAGGCCGGGACAGGGGCTCAATACGCAGTATTTT. As protein: CASRPGQGLNTQYF.

V usage is TRBV27 and J usage is TRBJ1-6; D ambiguous. The CDR3 has 14 residues. Germline V gene data show CDR1 as MNHEY and CDR2 as SMNVEV (reference sequence). The V end lost 3 bases, the J end lost 9 bases, and 12 bases lay between the germline ends. This chain's CDR3 is CASSFRGNLSPLHF. CDR3 nucleotide sequence: TGTGCCAGCAGTTTCCGAGGGAATCTTTCACCCCTCCACTTT.

V is TRBV18 and J is TRBJ1-5; 7 positions agree with TRBD1. This CDR3 contains 18 residues. CDR1 and CDR2 from the germline V gene are KGHSH and LQKENI. The J segment lost 0 bases and the V segment lost 8 bases, leaving 16 bases of the junction unmatched. The CDR3 region is CASPLSGQLQISNQPQHF. The CDR3, as DNA: TGTGCCAGCCCGCTATCGGGACAGCTACAGATTAGCAATCAGCCCCAGCATTTT.

This clone was seen a few times. V is TRBV4-1 and J is TRBJ1-3; the D is unclear. V shed 4 bases and J shed 0 bases, with 10 bases lying between them. Germline-derived CDR1 and CDR2 are MGHRA and YSYEKL. The CDR3 extends over 15 amino acids. The CDR3 loop reads CASSLTAGSGNTIYF. In DNA, the CDR3 is TGCGCCAGCAGCCTGACTGCCGGCTCTGGAAACACCATATATTTT.

The chain is built from TRBV5-1 and TRBJ2-7, with D uncertain. The CDR3 length is 11 residues. The ends were cut back, 5 bases at V and 0 bases at J, with 3 bases in the middle. Germline values: CDR1 SGHRS, CDR2 YFSETQ. The CDR3 nucleotides read TGCGCCAGCAGGAGCTCCTACGAGCAGTACTTC. This codes for CASRSSYEQYF.

The table lists this clone with a count of one. One end of the junction varies from germline; a read error may be responsible. This chain connects TRBV5-1 to TRBJ1-6; weak D call: TRBD1 (6 bases). Germline assignment: CDR1 SGHRS and CDR2 YFSETQ. The CDR3 extends over 15 amino acids. Here the CDR3 DNA reads TGCGCCAGCAGATTGGAAACAGGGTGGGATTCACCCCTCCACTTT. It is translated as CASRLETGWDSPLHF. Variable domain in full (rest from reference TRBV5-1 and TRBJ1-6): KAGVTQTPRYLIKTRGQQVTLSCSPISGHRSVSWYQQTPGQGLQFLFEYFSETQRNKGNFPGRFSGRQFSNSRSEMNVSTLELGDSALYLCASRLETGWDSPLHFGNGTRLTVT.